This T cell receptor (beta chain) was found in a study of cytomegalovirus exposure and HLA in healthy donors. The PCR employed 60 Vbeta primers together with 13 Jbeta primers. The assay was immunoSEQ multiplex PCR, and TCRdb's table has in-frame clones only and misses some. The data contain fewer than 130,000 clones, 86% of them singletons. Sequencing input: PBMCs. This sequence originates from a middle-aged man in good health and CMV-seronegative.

CDR3 region: CASSPEGSGYYEQYF. CDR3 coding DNA: TGTGCCAGCAGCCCGGAGGGAAGTGGCTACTACGAGCAGTACTTC. V is TRBV5-4 and J is TRBJ2-7; D is perhaps TRBD2 (6 bases). The germline V gene has CDR1 SGHNT and CDR2 YYREEE (reference sequence). The V end lost 4 bases, the J end lost 3 bases, and 17 bases lay between the germline ends. The CDR3 spans 15 residues. The entire variable domain, with the rest obtained from reference TRBV5-4 and TRBJ2-7, is as follows: ETGVTQSPTHLIKTRGQQVTLRCSSQSGHNTVSWYQQALGQGPQFIFQYYREEENGRGNFPPRFSGLQFPNYSSELNVNALELDDSALYLCASSPEGSGYYEQYFGPGTRLTVT.